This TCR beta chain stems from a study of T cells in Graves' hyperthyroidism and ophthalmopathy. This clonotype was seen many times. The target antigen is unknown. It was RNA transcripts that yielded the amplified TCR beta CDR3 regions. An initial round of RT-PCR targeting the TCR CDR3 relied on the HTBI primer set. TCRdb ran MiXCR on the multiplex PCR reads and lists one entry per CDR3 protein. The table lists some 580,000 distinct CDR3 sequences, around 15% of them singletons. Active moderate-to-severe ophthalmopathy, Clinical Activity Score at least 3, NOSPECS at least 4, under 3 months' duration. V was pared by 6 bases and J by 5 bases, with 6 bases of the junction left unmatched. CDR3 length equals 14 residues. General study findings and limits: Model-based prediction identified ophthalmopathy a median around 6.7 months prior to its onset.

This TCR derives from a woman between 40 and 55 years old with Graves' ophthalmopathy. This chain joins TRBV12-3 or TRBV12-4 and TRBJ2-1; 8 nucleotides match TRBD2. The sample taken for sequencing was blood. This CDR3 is CASRAGEGDNEQFF. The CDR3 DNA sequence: TGTGCCAGCAGAGCGGGAGAGGGAGACAATGAGCAGTTCTTC.